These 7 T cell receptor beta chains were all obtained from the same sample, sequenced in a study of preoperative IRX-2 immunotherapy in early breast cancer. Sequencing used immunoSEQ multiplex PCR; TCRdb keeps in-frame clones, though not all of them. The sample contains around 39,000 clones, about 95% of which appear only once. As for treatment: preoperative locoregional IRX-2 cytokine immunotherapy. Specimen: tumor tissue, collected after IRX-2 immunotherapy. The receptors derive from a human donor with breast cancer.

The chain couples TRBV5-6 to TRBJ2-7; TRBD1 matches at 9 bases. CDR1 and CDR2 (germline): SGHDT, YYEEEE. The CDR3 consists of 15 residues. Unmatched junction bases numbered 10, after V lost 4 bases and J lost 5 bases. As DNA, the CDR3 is TGTGCCAGCAGCCATTCACAGGGGGCGAGCCACGAGCAGTACTTC. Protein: CASSHSQGASHEQYF.

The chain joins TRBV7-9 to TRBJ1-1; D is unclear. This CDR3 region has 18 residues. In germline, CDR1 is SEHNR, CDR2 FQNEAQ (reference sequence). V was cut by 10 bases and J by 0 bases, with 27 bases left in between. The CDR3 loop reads CATALSVYSRNMNTEAFF. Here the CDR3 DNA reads TGTGCCACCGCGCTTTCCGTTTACTCGAGAAATATGAACACTGAAGCTTTCTTT.

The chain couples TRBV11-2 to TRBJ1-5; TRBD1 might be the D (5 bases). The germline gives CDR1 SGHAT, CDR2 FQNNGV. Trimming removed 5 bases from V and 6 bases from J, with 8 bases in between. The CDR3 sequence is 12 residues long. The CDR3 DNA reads TGTGCCAGCAGCATGGGGGGTCAGCCCCAGCATTTT. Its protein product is CASSMGGQPQHF.

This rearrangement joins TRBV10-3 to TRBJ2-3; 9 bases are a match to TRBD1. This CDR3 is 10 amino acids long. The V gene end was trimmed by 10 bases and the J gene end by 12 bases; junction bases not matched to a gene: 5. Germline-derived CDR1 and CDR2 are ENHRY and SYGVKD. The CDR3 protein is CATPTGGQYF. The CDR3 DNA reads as TGTGCCACCCCCACAGGGGGCCAGTATTTT.

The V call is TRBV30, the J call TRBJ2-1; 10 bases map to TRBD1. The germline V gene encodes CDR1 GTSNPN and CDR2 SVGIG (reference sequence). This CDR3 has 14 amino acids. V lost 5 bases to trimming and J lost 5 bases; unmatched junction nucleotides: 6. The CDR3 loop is CAWQPGQGNNEQFF. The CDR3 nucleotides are TGTGCCTGGCAGCCGGGACAGGGGAACAATGAGCAGTTCTTC.

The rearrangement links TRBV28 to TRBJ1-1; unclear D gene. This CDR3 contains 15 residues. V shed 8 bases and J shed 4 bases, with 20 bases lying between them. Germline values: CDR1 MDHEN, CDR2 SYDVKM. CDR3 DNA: TGTGCCAGCCGGGGTTCCTCGGGATTGAGCACTGAAGCTTTCTTT. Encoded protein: CASRGSSGLSTEAFF.

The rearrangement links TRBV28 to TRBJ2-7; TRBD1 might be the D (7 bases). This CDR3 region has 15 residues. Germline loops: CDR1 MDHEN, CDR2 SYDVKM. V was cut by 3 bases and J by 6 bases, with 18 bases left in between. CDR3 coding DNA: TGTGCCAGCAGTTTCCCCGGTGGAGGGGGCATCGAGCAGTACTTC. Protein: CASSFPGGGGIEQYF.